Listed below are T cell receptor beta chains from one sample, sequenced in a study of PD-1 blockade in classical Hodgkin lymphoma. Libraries were prepared by immunoSEQ multiplex PCR; TCRdb keeps only in-frame clonotypes and omits some of them. The sample has tens of thousands of clones; approximately 80% are singletons. The sample here was CD4+ T cells from blood, taken at baseline. The receptors were gathered from a human donor with classical Hodgkin lymphoma. The CDR3 runs from the conserved cysteine through the conserved F or W. Each record gives: V gene, D gene, clone size, J gene, CDR3 protein, CDR3 DNA. The D gene is left open where the match is weak. Rows give clone size only sometimes, using once, few, many, or a class for an expanded clone.

>TRBV4-3|TRBD1|NA|TRBJ1-1
CASSQEGTAVNTEAFF
TGCGCCAGCAGCCAAGAGGGGACAGCCGTGAACACTGAAGCTTTCTTT
>TRBV19|TRBD2|NA|TRBJ2-7
CASTGTSVGYEQYF
TGTGCCAGTACCGGGACTAGCGTCGGGTACGAGCAGTACTTC
>TRBV30|NA|NA|TRBJ1-5
CAWSDGGNQPQHF
TGTGCCTGGAGTGATGGCGGAAATCAGCCCCAGCATTTT
>TRBV19|NA|NA|TRBJ1-4
CASRPEGGVTNEKLFF
TGTGCCAGTAGACCAGAGGGGGGCGTAACTAATGAAAAACTGTTTTTT
>TRBV27|NA|few|TRBJ1-1
CASSSAWETEAFF
TGTGCCAGCAGTTCCGCCTGGGAGACTGAAGCTTTCTTT
>TRBV5-1|NA|NA|TRBJ2-1
CASSSIQGGPARWRSYNEQFF
TGCGCCAGCAGCTCCATACAAGGGGGACCAGCACGCTGGCGCTCCTACAATGAGCAGTTCTTC
>TRBV7-2|NA|NA|TRBJ1-6
CASSLESRSPLHF
TGTGCCAGCAGCTTAGAATCGCGTTCACCCCTCCACTTT
>TRBV7-9|NA|NA|TRBJ1-1
CASSLGVGQGTEAFF
TGTGCCAGCAGCTTAGGTGTGGGGCAGGGAACTGAAGCTTTCTTT
>TRBV7-7|TRBD2|NA|TRBJ2-5
CASSVGSGGRQTQYF
TGTGCCAGCAGCGTAGGGAGCGGGGGGAGGCAGACCCAGTACTTC
>TRBV5-1|NA|NA|TRBJ1-1
CASSARLENEAFF
TGCGCCAGCAGCGCCCGGCTGGAAAATGAAGCTTTCTTT
>TRBV4-1|NA|NA|TRBJ2-5
CASSQTGPQVGETQYF
TGCGCCAGCAGCCAAACCGGGCCACAGGTTGGGGAGACCCAGTACTTC
>TRBV7-2|NA|NA|TRBJ2-6
CASSLDRISSPGANVLTF
TGTGCCAGCAGCTTGGATCGGATTAGCTCCCCTGGGGCCAACGTCCTGACTTTC
>TRBV19|TRBD1|once|TRBJ1-5
CASTGGQGAISNQPQHF
TGTGCCAGTACGGGGGGACAGGGGGCTATTAGCAATCAGCCCCAGCATTTT
>TRBV27|TRBD2|NA|TRBJ2-1
CASSLQRGVSNFYNEQFF
TGTGCCAGCAGTTTACAGCGGGGGGTTTCGAACTTCTACAATGAGCAGTTCTTC
>TRBV7-2|TRBD1|NA|TRBJ1-1
CASSRGTGITEAFF
TGTGCCAGCAGCAGAGGGACAGGGATCACTGAAGCTTTCTTT
>TRBV7-2|NA|NA|TRBJ2-7
CASSLRRDGYEQYF
TGTGCCAGCAGCTTACGCAGGGACGGCTACGAGCAGTACTTC
>TRBV13|TRBD1|NA|TRBJ2-7
CASSLRDRPTYEQYF
TGTGCCAGCAGCTTACGGGACAGGCCAACCTACGAGCAGTACTTC
>TRBV7-9|TRBD1|NA|TRBJ1-1
CASSPFGTGAEAFF
TGTGCCAGCAGCCCATTCGGGACAGGGGCCGAAGCTTTCTTT
>TRBV4-2|TRBD2|NA|TRBJ2-3
CASSSEGSGGPSTDTQYF
TGTGCCAGCAGCAGTGAGGGTAGCGGGGGCCCTAGCACAGATACGCAGTATTTT
>TRBV10-3|NA|few|TRBJ1-2
CAIGTQVESYGYTF
TGTGCCATCGGGACCCAGGTGGAGAGCTATGGCTACACCTTC
>TRBV5-1|NA|NA|TRBJ1-4
CASSDRGAVDEKLFF
TGCGCCAGCTCGGATCGTGGGGCAGTTGATGAAAAACTGTTTTTT
>TRBV6-1|NA|NA|TRBJ2-2
CASSEAQGWVSGELFF
TGTGCCAGCAGTGAAGCGCAAGGGTGGGTGTCCGGGGAGCTGTTTTTT
>TRBV19|TRBD1|NA|TRBJ2-7
CASSMAGTAVWEQYF
TGTGCCAGTAGTATGGCTGGGACAGCTGTCTGGGAGCAGTACTTC
>TRBV7-5|NA|NA|TRBJ2-7
CARSLSLTPPVSYEQYF
TGTGCCAGAAGCTTATCTTTGACACCACCCGTCTCCTACGAGCAGTACTTC
>TRBV29-1|TRBD1|NA|TRBJ2-1
CSAWDRGIGEQFF
TGCAGCGCCTGGGACAGGGGTATAGGTGAGCAGTTCTTC
>TRBV7-2|TRBD1|NA|TRBJ2-5
CASRGTANHQETQYF
TGTGCCAGCAGGGGGACAGCTAACCACCAAGAGACCCAGTACTTC
>TRBV10-3|NA|NA|TRBJ2-3
CAISKGTREVDTQYF
TGTGCCATCAGTAAGGGGACCCGTGAGGTAGATACGCAGTATTTT
>TRBV6-1|NA|NA|TRBJ2-7
CASRTGRAYEQYF
TGTGCCAGCCGGACAGGGAGGGCCTACGAGCAGTACTTC
>TRBV2|TRBD1|NA|TRBJ2-1
CASGGDRGFAAEQFF
TGTGCCAGCGGCGGGGACAGGGGCTTTGCCGCTGAGCAGTTCTTC
>TRBV6-5|NA|NA|TRBJ1-3
CASINGGNTIYF
TGTGCCAGCATCAACGGGGGAAACACCATATATTTT
>TRBV7-8|NA|NA|TRBJ1-6
CASSLISPLHF
TGTGCCAGCAGCTTAATATCACCCCTCCACTTT
>TRBV30|NA|few|TRBJ1-1
CAWSVGTEAFF
TGTGCCTGGAGTGTCGGGACTGAAGCTTTCTTT
>TRBV7-2|NA|NA|TRBJ1-2
CASSLGREMSYGYTF
TGTGCCAGCAGCTTAGGGAGGGAAATGAGCTATGGCTACACCTTC